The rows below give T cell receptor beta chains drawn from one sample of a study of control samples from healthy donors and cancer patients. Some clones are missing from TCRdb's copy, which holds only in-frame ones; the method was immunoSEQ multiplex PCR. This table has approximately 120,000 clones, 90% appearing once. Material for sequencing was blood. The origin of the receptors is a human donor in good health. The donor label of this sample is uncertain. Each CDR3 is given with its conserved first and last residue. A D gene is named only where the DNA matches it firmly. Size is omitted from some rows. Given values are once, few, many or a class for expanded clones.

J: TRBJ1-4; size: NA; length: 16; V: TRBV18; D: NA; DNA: TGTGCCAGCTCACCGAGCGCAGACAGGACGAATGAAAAACTGTTTTTT; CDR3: CASSPSADRTNEKLFF
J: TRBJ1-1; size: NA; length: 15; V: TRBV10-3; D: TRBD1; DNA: TGTGCCATCAGTGAGTTAGAGACAGGGGGTACTGAAGCTTTCTTT; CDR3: CAISELETGGTEAFF
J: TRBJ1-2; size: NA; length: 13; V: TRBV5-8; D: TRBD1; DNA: TGTGCCAGCCTCCGGGACAGTAATTATGGCTACACCTTC; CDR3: CASLRDSNYGYTF
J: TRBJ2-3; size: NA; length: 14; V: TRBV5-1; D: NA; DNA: TGCGCCAGCAGCTTGGCCGAGGGGACAGATACGCAGTATTTT; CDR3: CASSLAEGTDTQYF
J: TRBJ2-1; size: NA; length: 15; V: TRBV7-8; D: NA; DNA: TGTGCCAGCAGCACATACCCCCGCAATCACAATGAGCAGTTCTTC; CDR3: CASSTYPRNHNEQFF
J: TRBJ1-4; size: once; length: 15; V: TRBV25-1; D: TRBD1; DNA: TGTGCCAGCAGTAGACCGGGACAGCTTAATGAAAAACTGTTTTTT; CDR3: CASSRPGQLNEKLFF
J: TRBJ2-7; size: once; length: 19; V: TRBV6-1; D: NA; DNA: TGTGCCAGCAGTGAAAGATTAGGAGGAGTTCCGGCTCGCTCCTACGAGCAGTACTTC; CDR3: CASSERLGGVPARSYEQYF
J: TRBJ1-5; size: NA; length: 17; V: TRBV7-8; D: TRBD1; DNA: TGTGCCAGCAGCCCCGGGTCGGGACAGGGGCTCAATCAGCCCCAGCATTTT; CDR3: CASSPGSGQGLNQPQHF
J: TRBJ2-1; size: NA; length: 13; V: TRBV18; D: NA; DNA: TGTGCCAGCTCACCAATAGCTACGGATGAGCAGTTCTTC; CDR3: CASSPIATDEQFF
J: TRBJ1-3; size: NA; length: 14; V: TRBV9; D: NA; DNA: TGTGCCAGCAGCGCCGGCGGGAGTGGAAACACCATATATTTT; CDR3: CASSAGGSGNTIYF
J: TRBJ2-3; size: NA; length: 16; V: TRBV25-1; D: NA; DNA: TGTGCCAGCAGTGAAGGGGCTAGCTTGTACACAGATACGCAGTATTTT; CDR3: CASSEGASLYTDTQYF
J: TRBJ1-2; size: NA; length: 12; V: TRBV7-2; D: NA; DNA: TGTGCCAGCAGCCGGACTGGCTATGGCTACACCTTC; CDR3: CASSRTGYGYTF
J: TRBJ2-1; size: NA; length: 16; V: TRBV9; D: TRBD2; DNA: TGTGCCAGCAGCACCACGACTAGCGGGGACTTCAATGAGCAGTTCTTC; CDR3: CASSTTTSGDFNEQFF
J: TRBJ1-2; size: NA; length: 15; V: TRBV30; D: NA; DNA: TGTGCCTGGAGTGTATTTTCCCGGGTTCTATATGGCTACACCTTC; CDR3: CAWSVFSRVLYGYTF
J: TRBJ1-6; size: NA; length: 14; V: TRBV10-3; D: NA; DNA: TGTGCCATCAGCCGGGACAACTATAATTCACCCCTCCACTTT; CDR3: CAISRDNYNSPLHF
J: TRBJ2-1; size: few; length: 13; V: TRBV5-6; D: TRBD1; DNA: TGTGCCAGCAGCCCGCAACAGGGGGGTGAGCAGTTCTTC; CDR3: CASSPQQGGEQFF
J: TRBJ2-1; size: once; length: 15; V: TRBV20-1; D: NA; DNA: TGCAGTGCTAGTTTAGGTCCAGCGGGCTACAATGAGCAGTTCTTC; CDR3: CSASLGPAGYNEQFF
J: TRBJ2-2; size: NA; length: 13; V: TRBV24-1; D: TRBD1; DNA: TGTGCCACCAGTGGGACAGGGACCGGGGAGCTGTTTTTT; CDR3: CATSGTGTGELFF
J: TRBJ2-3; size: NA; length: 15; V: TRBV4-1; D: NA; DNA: TGCGCCAGCAGCCAAGAGGGGGTGCAGGCAGATACGCAGTATTTT; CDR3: CASSQEGVQADTQYF